This T cell receptor (beta chain) emerged from a study of shared clonotypes between healthy human individuals. Here immunoSEQ multiplex PCR was the method, and the copy in TCRdb shows in-frame clones only, minus some. The table has about 1.1 million clones, around 82% seen once; the top ten hold about 0.52%. Study-wide results and caveats: Naive CD4 clonotype sharing across a few donors was approximately 5%.

A remark on this clone: Its antigen remains unknown.

CDR1 is SGHNT, CDR2 YENEEA, per germline. The CDR3 sequence is 16 residues long. V dropped 0 bases and J dropped 6 bases, with 17 bases sitting between them. Each of the donors was a healthy adult who was HIV-negative and had not had a recent acute infection or vaccination. Those who donated, Caucasian adults without exception, all lived in Nashville, Tennessee. J is TRBJ1-1 and V is TRBV11-3, with a possible D match to TRBD1 (5 bases). The sequence came from a man between 18 and 29 years old in good health. Some clones in this sample may be carry-over from other donors' samples. Sequenced: memory CD4+ T cells from PBMCs. Subset described: CD45RA-negative fraction. DNA of the CDR3: TGTGCCAGCAGCTTAGATGGACACGCTAACAACGCTGAAGCTTTCTTT. Translation gives CASSLDGHANNAEAFF.